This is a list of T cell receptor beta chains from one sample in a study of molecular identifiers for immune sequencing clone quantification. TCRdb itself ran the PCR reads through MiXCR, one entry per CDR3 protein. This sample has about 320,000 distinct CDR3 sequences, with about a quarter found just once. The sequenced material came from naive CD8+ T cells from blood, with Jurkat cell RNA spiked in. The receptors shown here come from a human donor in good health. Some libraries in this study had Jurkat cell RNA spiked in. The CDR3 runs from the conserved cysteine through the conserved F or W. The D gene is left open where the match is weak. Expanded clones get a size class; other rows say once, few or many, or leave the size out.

CDR3aa: CASKFSGTSPTF
CDR3nt: TGTGCCAGCAAATTCTCGGGGACTAGTCCCACATTC
d_gene: TRBD2
v_gene: TRBV28
abundance: many
len: 12
j_gene: TRBJ2-7

CDR3aa: CASSLDRELISYEQYF
CDR3nt: TGTGCCAGCAGCTTAGACAGGGAACTGATAAGCTACGAGCAGTACTTC
d_gene: TRBD1
v_gene: TRBV5-8
abundance: few
len: 16
j_gene: TRBJ2-7

CDR3aa: CASSLDRGSGDTQYF
CDR3nt: TGTGCCAGCAGCTTAGACAGGGGGTCAGGAGATACGCAGTATTTT
d_gene: TRBD1
v_gene: TRBV13
abundance: -
len: 15
j_gene: TRBJ2-3

CDR3aa: CASRERTDPNYGYTF
CDR3nt: TGTGCCAGCAGAGAAAGGACAGATCCTAACTATGGCTACACCTTC
d_gene: -
v_gene: TRBV2
abundance: -
len: 15
j_gene: TRBJ1-2

CDR3aa: CASSLIGGEPIF
CDR3nt: TGTGCCAGCAGTTTAATCGGGGGTGAGCCTATTTTT
d_gene: -
v_gene: TRBV12-3/TRBV12-4
abundance: many
len: 12
j_gene: TRBJ1-4

CDR3aa: CASSQDFGTSNEQFF
CDR3nt: TGCGCCAGCAGCCAAGATTTTGGGACTAGCAATGAGCAGTTCTTC
d_gene: TRBD2
v_gene: TRBV4-3
abundance: few
len: 15
j_gene: TRBJ2-1

CDR3aa: CSVRSGTEMNAEAFF
CDR3nt: TGCAGTGTCAGGAGCGGGACGGAGATGAACGCTGAAGCTTTCTTT
d_gene: -
v_gene: TRBV20-1
abundance: few
len: 15
j_gene: TRBJ1-1

CDR3aa: CASSPGAGGTTDTQYF
CDR3nt: TGTGCCAGCAGCCCAGGAGCGGGAGGCACCACAGATACGCAGTATTTT
d_gene: TRBD2
v_gene: TRBV7-9
abundance: many
len: 16
j_gene: TRBJ2-3

CDR3aa: CASGEAVRTVPSDTQYF
CDR3nt: TGTGCCAGCGGTGAAGCCGTTCGGACCGTACCTTCAGATACGCAGTATTTT
d_gene: -
v_gene: TRBV2
abundance: -
len: 17
j_gene: TRBJ2-3

CDR3aa: CASSLEAGRGSVNEQFF
CDR3nt: TGTGCCAGCAGCTTAGAGGCAGGGCGAGGTTCTGTTAATGAGCAGTTCTTC
d_gene: -
v_gene: TRBV7-8
abundance: -
len: 17
j_gene: TRBJ2-1

CDR3aa: CASSDSHRGPEAFF
CDR3nt: TGTGCCAGCAGTGACTCCCACAGGGGCCCTGAAGCTTTCTTT
d_gene: TRBD1
v_gene: TRBV6-6
abundance: many
len: 14
j_gene: TRBJ1-1

CDR3aa: CAGSLDSLGLKGDF
CDR3nt: TGTGCCGGCAGCTTGGATTCTTTGGGACTTAAAGGAGATTTT
d_gene: -
v_gene: TRBV5-3
abundance: -
len: 14
j_gene: TRBJ2-3

CDR3aa: CASSLVGEGTDTQYF
CDR3nt: TGTGCCAGCTCCTTGGTGGGGGAGGGCACAGATACGCAGTATTTT
d_gene: -
v_gene: TRBV28
abundance: many
len: 15
j_gene: TRBJ2-3

CDR3aa: CASSPPPDRGPVLEAFF
CDR3nt: TGTGCCAGCAGTCCCCCCCCGGACAGGGGGCCAGTGCTAGAAGCTTTCTTT
d_gene: TRBD1
v_gene: TRBV28
abundance: -
len: 17
j_gene: TRBJ1-1

CDR3aa: CASSVGGGRSTYEQYF
CDR3nt: TGTGCCAGCAGCGTAGGGGGAGGGCGGTCGACGTACGAGCAGTACTTC
d_gene: TRBD2
v_gene: TRBV9
abundance: few
len: 16
j_gene: TRBJ2-7

CDR3aa: CASSSRLVAGESIEGTDTQYF
CDR3nt: TGCGCCAGCAGCTCCCGTTTGGTAGCGGGGGAAAGTATCGAAGGCACAGATACGCAGTATTTT
d_gene: TRBD2
v_gene: TRBV5-1
abundance: many
len: 21
j_gene: TRBJ2-3

CDR3aa: CATSERGTCNEQFF
CDR3nt: TGTGCCACCAGTGAACGGGGCACTTGCAATGAGCAGTTCTTC
d_gene: -
v_gene: TRBV24-1
abundance: -
len: 14
j_gene: TRBJ2-1

CDR3aa: CASSQTLTGELFF
CDR3nt: TGTGCCAGCAGCCAAACCCTCACCGGGGAGCTGTTTTTT
d_gene: -
v_gene: TRBV16
abundance: few
len: 13
j_gene: TRBJ2-2

CDR3aa: CASSYLNPRTLHF
CDR3nt: TGTGCCAGCAGTTACCTGAACCCACGGACCCTCCACTTT
d_gene: -
v_gene: TRBV6-5
abundance: many
len: 13
j_gene: TRBJ1-6

CDR3aa: CASSFSADSYEQYF
CDR3nt: TGTGCCAGCAGTTTTTCGGCCGACTCCTACGAGCAGTACTTC
d_gene: -
v_gene: TRBV12-3/TRBV12-4
abundance: few
len: 14
j_gene: TRBJ2-7

CDR3aa: CASSFRGSMNEQFF
CDR3nt: TGTGCCAGCAGTTTCCGCGGCTCGATGAATGAGCAGTTCTTC
d_gene: -
v_gene: TRBV28
abundance: many
len: 14
j_gene: TRBJ2-1

CDR3aa: CASSPYGVAFEQYF
CDR3nt: TGTGCCAGCAGCCCGTACGGTGTAGCGTTCGAGCAGTACTTC
d_gene: -
v_gene: TRBV27
abundance: few
len: 14
j_gene: TRBJ2-7

CDR3aa: CASSSEFAWDTEAFF
CDR3nt: TGTGCCAGCAGTTCGGAATTTGCCTGGGACACTGAAGCTTTCTTT
d_gene: -
v_gene: TRBV28
abundance: -
len: 15
j_gene: TRBJ1-1

CDR3aa: CAWNAGFNTEAFF
CDR3nt: TGTGCCTGGAATGCAGGATTTAACACTGAAGCTTTCTTT
d_gene: -
v_gene: TRBV30
abundance: few
len: 13
j_gene: TRBJ1-1

CDR3aa: CASSLGQGADRAFF
CDR3nt: TGTGCCAGCAGCTTGGGGCAGGGGGCAGATAGGGCTTTCTTT
d_gene: TRBD1
v_gene: TRBV5-4
abundance: -
len: 14
j_gene: TRBJ1-1

CDR3aa: CASSLNPGLASNEQFF
CDR3nt: TGTGCCAGCAGCCTAAACCCGGGACTAGCGTCGAATGAGCAGTTCTTC
d_gene: TRBD2
v_gene: TRBV3-1
abundance: -
len: 16
j_gene: TRBJ2-1

CDR3aa: CASSPTSSSRNEQYF
CDR3nt: TGCGCCAGCAGCCCGACTAGCTCCTCTCGGAACGAGCAGTACTTC
d_gene: TRBD2
v_gene: TRBV4-1
abundance: few
len: 15
j_gene: TRBJ2-7

CDR3aa: CASSLYFGQGVGEQFF
CDR3nt: TGTGCCAGCAGCCTCTATTTCGGACAGGGGGTTGGCGAGCAGTTCTTC
d_gene: TRBD1
v_gene: TRBV3-1
abundance: -
len: 16
j_gene: TRBJ2-1

CDR3aa: CASSIADIFSGANVLTF
CDR3nt: TGTGCCAGTAGTATAGCGGACATCTTCTCTGGGGCCAACGTCCTGACTTTC
d_gene: -
v_gene: TRBV19
abundance: -
len: 17
j_gene: TRBJ2-6

CDR3aa: CASSLVTSRFKPSSTDTQYF
CDR3nt: TGCGCCAGCAGCTTGGTGACTTCCCGCTTCAAACCCTCTAGCACAGATACGCAGTATTTT
d_gene: -
v_gene: TRBV5-1
abundance: many
len: 20
j_gene: TRBJ2-3

CDR3aa: CASSPGGGLMNTEAFF
CDR3nt: TGTGCCAGCTCACCGGGCGGGGGCCTCATGAACACTGAAGCTTTCTTT
d_gene: -
v_gene: TRBV18
abundance: -
len: 16
j_gene: TRBJ1-1

CDR3aa: CSAQTQSGSGTDTQYF
CDR3nt: TGCAGTGCTCAAACTCAAAGCGGGAGTGGCACAGATACGCAGTATTTT
d_gene: TRBD2
v_gene: TRBV20-1
abundance: many
len: 16
j_gene: TRBJ2-3

CDR3aa: CASSAYQADTQYF
CDR3nt: TGTGCCAGCAGTGCATACCAGGCAGATACGCAGTATTTT
d_gene: -
v_gene: TRBV6-1
abundance: few
len: 13
j_gene: TRBJ2-3

CDR3aa: CASTDRGFYEQYF
CDR3nt: TGTGCCAGCACAGACAGGGGATTTTACGAGCAGTACTTC
d_gene: TRBD1
v_gene: TRBV6-1
abundance: few
len: 13
j_gene: TRBJ2-7

CDR3aa: CASNDGSSGANVLTF
CDR3nt: TGTGCCAGCAACGACGGGAGCTCTGGGGCCAACGTCCTGACTTTC
d_gene: -
v_gene: TRBV28
abundance: many
len: 15
j_gene: TRBJ2-6

CDR3aa: CASSPATYFQETQYF
CDR3nt: TGCGCCAGCAGCCCAGCGACGTACTTCCAAGAGACCCAGTACTTC
d_gene: -
v_gene: TRBV4-3
abundance: -
len: 15
j_gene: TRBJ2-5

CDR3aa: CASRPGTGTEAFF
CDR3nt: TGTGCCAGCAGACCCGGGACAGGGACTGAAGCTTTCTTT
d_gene: TRBD1
v_gene: TRBV7-9
abundance: many
len: 13
j_gene: TRBJ1-1

CDR3aa: CASSTKTSGRSGSTDTQYF
CDR3nt: TGTGCCAGCAGCACAAAGACTAGCGGGAGATCTGGGAGCACAGATACGCAGTATTTT
d_gene: TRBD2
v_gene: TRBV2
abundance: few
len: 19
j_gene: TRBJ2-3

CDR3aa: CSARGSSGRYEQYF
CDR3nt: TGCAGTGCTAGAGGATCTAGCGGGAGATACGAGCAGTACTTC
d_gene: TRBD2
v_gene: TRBV20-1
abundance: many
len: 14
j_gene: TRBJ2-7

CDR3aa: CASSMEGGLNTGELFF
CDR3nt: TGTGCCAGCAGCATGGAAGGTGGCTTGAACACCGGGGAGCTGTTTTTT
d_gene: -
v_gene: TRBV5-3
abundance: once
len: 16
j_gene: TRBJ2-2

CDR3aa: CASSRLAVKSVDNIQYF
CDR3nt: TGTGCCAGCAGCCGACTAGCGGTTAAGTCGGTCGATAACATTCAGTACTTC
d_gene: TRBD2
v_gene: TRBV7-4
abundance: few
len: 17
j_gene: TRBJ2-4

CDR3aa: CASSLVLDMNEQYF
CDR3nt: TGTGCCAGCAGCTTGGTACTGGATATGAACGAGCAGTACTTC
d_gene: -
v_gene: TRBV5-4
abundance: many
len: 14
j_gene: TRBJ2-7

CDR3aa: CASSFGTADNQPQHF
CDR3nt: TGTGCCAGCAGCTTTGGGACCGCTGACAATCAGCCCCAGCATTTT
d_gene: -
v_gene: TRBV5-6
abundance: many
len: 15
j_gene: TRBJ1-5